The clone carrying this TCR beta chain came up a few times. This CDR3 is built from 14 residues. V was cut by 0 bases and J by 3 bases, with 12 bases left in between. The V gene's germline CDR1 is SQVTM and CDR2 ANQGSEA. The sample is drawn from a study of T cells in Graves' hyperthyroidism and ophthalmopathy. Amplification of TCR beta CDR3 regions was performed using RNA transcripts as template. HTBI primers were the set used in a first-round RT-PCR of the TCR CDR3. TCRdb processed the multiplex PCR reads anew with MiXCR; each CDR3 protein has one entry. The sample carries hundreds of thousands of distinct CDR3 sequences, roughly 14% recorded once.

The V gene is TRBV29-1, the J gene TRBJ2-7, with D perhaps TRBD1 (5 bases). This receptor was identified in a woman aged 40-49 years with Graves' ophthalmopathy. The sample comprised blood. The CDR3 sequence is CSVEDERGNYEQYF. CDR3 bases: TGCAGCGTTGAAGATGAAAGGGGCAACTACGAGCAGTACTTC.